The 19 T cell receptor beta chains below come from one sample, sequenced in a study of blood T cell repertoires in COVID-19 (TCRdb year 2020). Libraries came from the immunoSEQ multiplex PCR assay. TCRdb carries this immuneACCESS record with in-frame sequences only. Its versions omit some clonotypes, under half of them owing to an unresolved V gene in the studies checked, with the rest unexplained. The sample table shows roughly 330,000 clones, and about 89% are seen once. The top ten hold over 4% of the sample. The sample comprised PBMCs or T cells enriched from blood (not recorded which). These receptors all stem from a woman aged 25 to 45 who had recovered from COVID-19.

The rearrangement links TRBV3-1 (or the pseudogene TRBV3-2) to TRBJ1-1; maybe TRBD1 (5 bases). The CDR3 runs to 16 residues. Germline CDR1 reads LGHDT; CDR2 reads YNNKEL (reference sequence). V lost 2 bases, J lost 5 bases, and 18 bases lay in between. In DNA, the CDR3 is TGTGCCAGCAGCCAAAGGTCCCCGGGGGGATTGACTGAAGCTTTCTTT. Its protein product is CASSQRSPGGLTEAFF.

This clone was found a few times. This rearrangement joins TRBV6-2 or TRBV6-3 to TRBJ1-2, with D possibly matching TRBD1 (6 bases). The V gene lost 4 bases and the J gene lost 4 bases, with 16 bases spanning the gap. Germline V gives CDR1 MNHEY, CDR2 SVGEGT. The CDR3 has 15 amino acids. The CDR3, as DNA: TGTGCCAGCAGTTTTGGGGACACGCCTAGCTATGGCTACACCTTC. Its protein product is CASSFGDTPSYGYTF.

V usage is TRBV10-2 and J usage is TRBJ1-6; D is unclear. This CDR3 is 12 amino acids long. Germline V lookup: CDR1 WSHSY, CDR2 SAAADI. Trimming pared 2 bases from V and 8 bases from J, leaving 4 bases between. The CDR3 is CASSETDSPLHF. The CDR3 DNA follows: TGCGCCAGCAGTGAGACAGATTCACCCCTCCACTTT.

The CDR3 is CASSPGPGLATYEQYF. DNA of the CDR3: TGCGCCAGCAGCCCAGGACCGGGACTCGCTACCTACGAGCAGTACTTC. The V and J genes are TRBV4-1 and TRBJ2-7, with a possible D match to TRBD2 (6 bases). The CDR3 contains 16 residues. The V gene's germline CDR1 is MGHRA and CDR2 YSYEKL. V gave up 4 bases and J gave up 2 bases, with 18 bases separating them.

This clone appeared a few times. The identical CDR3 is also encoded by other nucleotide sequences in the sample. The CDR3 protein is CSVGQGWGMNTEAFF. The CDR3 nucleotides read TGCAGCGTTGGGCAGGGGTGGGGGATGAACACTGAAGCTTTCTTT. The chain uses TRBV29-1 and TRBJ1-1, with D maybe TRBD1 (6 bases). In germline, CDR1 is SQVTM, CDR2 ANQGSEA. V was clipped by 4 bases and J by 0 bases, with 15 bases between them. The CDR3 runs 15 residues.

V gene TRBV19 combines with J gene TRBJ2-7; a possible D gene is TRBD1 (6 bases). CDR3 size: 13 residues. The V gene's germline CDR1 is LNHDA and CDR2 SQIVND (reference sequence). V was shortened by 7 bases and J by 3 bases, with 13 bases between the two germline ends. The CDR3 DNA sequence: TGTGCCAGTAAAGCCGGACAGCACTACGAGCAGTACTTC. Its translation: CASKAGQHYEQYF.

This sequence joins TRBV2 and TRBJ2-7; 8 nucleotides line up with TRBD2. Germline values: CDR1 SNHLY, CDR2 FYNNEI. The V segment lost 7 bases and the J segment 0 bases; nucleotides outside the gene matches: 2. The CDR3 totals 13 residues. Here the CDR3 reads CASTGGFSYEQYF. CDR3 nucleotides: TGTGCCAGCACGGGAGGGTTCTCCTACGAGCAGTACTTC.

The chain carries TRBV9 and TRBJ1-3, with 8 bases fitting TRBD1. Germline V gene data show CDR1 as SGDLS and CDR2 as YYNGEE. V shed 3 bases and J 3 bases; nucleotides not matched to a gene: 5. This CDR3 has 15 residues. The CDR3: CASSAGQGGGNTIYF. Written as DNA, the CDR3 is TGTGCCAGCAGCGCTGGACAGGGAGGTGGAAACACCATATATTTT.

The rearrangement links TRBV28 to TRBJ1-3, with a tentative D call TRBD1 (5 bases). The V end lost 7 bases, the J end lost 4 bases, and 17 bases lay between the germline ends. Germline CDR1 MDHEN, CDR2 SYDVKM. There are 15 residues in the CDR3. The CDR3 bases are TGTGCCAGCACCACCATCGGGGGTTCGGGAAACACCATATATTTT. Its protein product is CASTTIGGSGNTIYF.

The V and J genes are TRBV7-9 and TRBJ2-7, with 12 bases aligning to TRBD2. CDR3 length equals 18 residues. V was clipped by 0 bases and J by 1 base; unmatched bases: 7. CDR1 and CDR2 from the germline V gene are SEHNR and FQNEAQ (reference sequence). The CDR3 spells CASSLAFGTSGSSYEQYF. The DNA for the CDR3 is TGTGCCAGCAGCTTAGCGTTCGGGACTAGCGGGTCGTCCTACGAGCAGTACTTC.

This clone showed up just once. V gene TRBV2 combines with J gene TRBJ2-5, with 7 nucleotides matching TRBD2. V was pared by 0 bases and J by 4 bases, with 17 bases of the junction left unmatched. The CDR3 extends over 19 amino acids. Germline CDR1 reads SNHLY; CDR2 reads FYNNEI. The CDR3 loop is CASSEALPSGAFRGETQYF. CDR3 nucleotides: TGTGCCAGCAGTGAAGCGCTTCCAAGCGGGGCTTTTCGGGGAGAGACCCAGTACTTC.

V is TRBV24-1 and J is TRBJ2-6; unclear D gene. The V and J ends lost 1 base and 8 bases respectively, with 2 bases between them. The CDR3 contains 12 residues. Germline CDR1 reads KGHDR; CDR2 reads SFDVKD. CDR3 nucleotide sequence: TGTGCCACCAGTGATTTTACCAACGTCCTGACTTTC. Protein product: CATSDFTNVLTF.

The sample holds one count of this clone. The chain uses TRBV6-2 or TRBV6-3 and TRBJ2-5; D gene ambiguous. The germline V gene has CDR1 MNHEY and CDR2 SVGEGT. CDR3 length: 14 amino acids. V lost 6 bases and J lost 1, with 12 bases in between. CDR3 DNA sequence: TGTGCCAGCAGCTCCCGGCGGATCCAAGAGACCCAGTACTTC. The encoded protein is CASSSRRIQETQYF.

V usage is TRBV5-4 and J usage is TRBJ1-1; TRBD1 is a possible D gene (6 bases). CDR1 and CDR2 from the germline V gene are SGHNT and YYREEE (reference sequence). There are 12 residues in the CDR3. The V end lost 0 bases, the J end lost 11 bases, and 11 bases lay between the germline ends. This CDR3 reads CASSLGGGLAFF. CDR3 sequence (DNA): TGTGCCAGCAGCTTGGGAGGGGGTTTGGCTTTCTTT.

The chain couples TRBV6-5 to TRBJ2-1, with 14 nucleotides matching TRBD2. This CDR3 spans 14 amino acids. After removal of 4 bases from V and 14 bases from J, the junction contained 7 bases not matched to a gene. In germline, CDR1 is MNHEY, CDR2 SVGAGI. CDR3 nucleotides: TGTGCCAGCAGTTTCGAGACTAGCGGGGGGGCTAAGTTCTTC. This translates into CASSFETSGGAKFF.

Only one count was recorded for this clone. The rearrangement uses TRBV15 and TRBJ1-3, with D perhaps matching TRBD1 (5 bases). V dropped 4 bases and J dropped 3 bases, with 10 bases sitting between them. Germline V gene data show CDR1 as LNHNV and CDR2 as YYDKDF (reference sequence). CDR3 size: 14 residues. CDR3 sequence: CATSTRQIGNTIYF. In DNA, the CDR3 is TGTGCCACCAGCACCCGACAGATTGGAAACACCATATATTTT. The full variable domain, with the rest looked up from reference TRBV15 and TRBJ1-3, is DAMVIQNPRYQVTQFGKPVTLSCSQTLNHNVMYWYQQKSSQAPKLLFHYYDKDFNNEADTPDNFQSRRPNTSFCFLDIRSPGLGDTAMYLCATSTRQIGNTIYFGEGSWLTVV.

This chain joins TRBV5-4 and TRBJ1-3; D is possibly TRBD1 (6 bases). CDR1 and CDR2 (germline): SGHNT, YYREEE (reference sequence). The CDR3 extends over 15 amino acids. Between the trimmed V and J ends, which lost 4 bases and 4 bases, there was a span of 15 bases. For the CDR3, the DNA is TGTGCCAGCAGCGTGGACAGCCGGGGGGGAAACACCATATATTTT. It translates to CASSVDSRGGNTIYF.

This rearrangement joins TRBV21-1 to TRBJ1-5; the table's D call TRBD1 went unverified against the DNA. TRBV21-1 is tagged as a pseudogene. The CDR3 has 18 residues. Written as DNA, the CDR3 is TGTGCCAGCAGCAAACCTCCCCCGGGACAGTATAGCAATCAGCCCCAGCATTTT. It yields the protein CASSKPPPGQYSNQPQHF.

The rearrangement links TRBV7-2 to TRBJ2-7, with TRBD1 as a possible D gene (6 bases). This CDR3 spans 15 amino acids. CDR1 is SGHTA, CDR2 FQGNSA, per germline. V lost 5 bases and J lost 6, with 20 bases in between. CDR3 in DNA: TGTGCCAGCAGCCCCTGGGGCAGGACAGAGGGCGAGCAGTACTTC. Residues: CASSPWGRTEGEQYF. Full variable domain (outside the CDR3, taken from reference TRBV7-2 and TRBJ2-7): GAGVSQSPSNKVTEKGKDVELRCDPISGHTALYWYRQSLGQGLEFLIYFQGNSAPDKSGLPSDRFSAERTGGSVSTLTIQRTQQEDSAVYLCASSPWGRTEGEQYFGPGTRLTVT.